This T cell receptor beta chain was sequenced during a study of vaccination and CD4 T cells after COVID-19. Study information: SARS-CoV-2 was confirmed by nasal swab PCR; disease was mild in some 10, severe in one. Spike peptides, overlapping and drawn from SARS-CoV-2, HCoV-NL63, HCoV-OC43 and HCoV-229E, were used to stimulate cells.

J gave up 5 bases and V 9 bases, and 12 bases lay outside the gene matches. Per germline, CDR1 SGHNT and CDR2 YYREEE (reference sequence). There are 14 residues in the CDR3. Worth noting for this clonotype: Its antigen is not known.

Specified treatment: approximately nine-day PBMC culture with coronavirus spike peptide pools or control peptides (ViraFEST assay). Fresh IL-2 medium replaced half the culture medium on days 3 and 7. Sequence data for DNA of cultured CD4+ T cells were generated by the Oncomine TCR Beta short-read assay. Genomic DNA was drawn out of CD4+ T cells grown in culture. TCRdb recomputed calls from the PCR reads with MiXCR, one row per CDR3 protein. The sample has 15,000 or so distinct CDR3 sequences, around 53% seen once. The sequence was collected from a human donor who had recovered from COVID-19. The chain is built from TRBV5-4 and TRBJ2-5; 8 bases line up with TRBD2. Sequenced input: CD4+ T cells from blood, cultured in vitro. The CDR3 nucleotides read TGTGCCACGGAGACTAGCGACGAGTTCGAGACCCAGTACTTC. Residues: CATETSDEFETQYF.